This T cell receptor (beta chain) comes out of a study of brain T cells in children with intractable seizures. Only in-frame clones appear in the TCRdb table, and some are missing; sequencing was by immunoSEQ multiplex PCR. The sample holds a few hundred thousand clones, roughly 92% seen once. This CDR3 comprises 14 residues. Germline V lookup: CDR1 MDHEN, CDR2 SYDVKM. With 0 bases removed from V and 5 bases from J, the gap between germline ends came to 7 bases. Sample time point: blood from clinic visit 5 months post-surgery; TSC patient then seizure free. Surgery cases with the highest brain T cell transcript signatures were chosen for sequencing. At least one anti-epileptic drug was given before surgery. With regard to this clone: Its antigen remains unknown.

Study-wide results and limits: Viral specificity was inferred only from CDR3 similarity; HCMV serostatus was unknown.

The chain recombines TRBV28 with TRBJ1-4; tentatively, D is TRBD1 (6 bases). This receptor was taken from a boy in the first two years of life with tuberous sclerosis and intractable seizures. The sample in question was peripheral blood, obtained more than 4 months after surgery. The CDR3 sequence: CASSLWGANEKLFF. The CDR3 region has the DNA TGTGCCAGCAGTTTATGGGGGGCGAATGAAAAACTGTTTTTT.